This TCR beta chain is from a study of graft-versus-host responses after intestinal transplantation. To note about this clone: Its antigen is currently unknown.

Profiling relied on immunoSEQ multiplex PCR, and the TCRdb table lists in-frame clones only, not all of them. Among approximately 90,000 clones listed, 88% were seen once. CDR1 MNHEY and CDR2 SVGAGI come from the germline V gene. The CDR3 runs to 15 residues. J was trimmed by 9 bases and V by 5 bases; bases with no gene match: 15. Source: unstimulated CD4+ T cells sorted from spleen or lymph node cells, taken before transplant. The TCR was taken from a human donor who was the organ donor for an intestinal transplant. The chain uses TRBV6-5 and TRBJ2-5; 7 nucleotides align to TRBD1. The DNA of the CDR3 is TGTGCCAGCAGTGGACAGGCCGCTCGGGAAGGAGCCCAGTACTTC. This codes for CASSGQAAREGAQYF.